This T cell receptor beta chain originates from a study of blood T cells in healthy people across ages. Study at large: There was about one barcoded beta molecule captured by template switching per two T cells.

This clonotype was counted between two and nine times. Drawn from each donor were 7.5 to 10 milliliters of peripheral blood. Next came a second PCR, run for about 6 to 11 cycles, which used a sample-barcoded 5' primer along with a J-beta primer mix. Each TCR beta cDNA got a 12-nucleotide random molecular identifier. TCRdb reanalysed the 5' RACE reads using MiXCR and keeps one entry per CDR3 protein. The profile covers some 1.6 million distinct CDR3 sequences, with approximately 32% appearing a single time and around 11% taken by the ten largest. The V gene's germline CDR1 is ENHRY and CDR2 SYGVKD. The V segment lost 3 bases and the J segment 0 bases; nucleotides outside the gene matches: 2. This CDR3 region has 14 residues.

Sequences were obtained from blood. This sequence joins TRBV10-3 and TRBJ2-7; TRBD2 aligns across 7 bases. This sequence originates from a young woman in good health. The CDR3 region has the DNA TGTGCCATCAGTGAACTAGCGAGCTCCTACGAGCAGTACTTC. Protein: CAISELASSYEQYF.